The 22 T cell receptor beta chains below come from one sample, sequenced in a study of control samples from healthy donors and cancer patients. TCRdb keeps only in-frame clones here, not all; method: immunoSEQ multiplex PCR. The repertoire holds about 130,000 clones, with roughly 94% as singletons. Sequences were obtained from PBMCs. All receptors come from a man between 60 and 75 years old with colorectal cancer.

The rearrangement uses TRBV19 and TRBJ1-2; no definite D call. This CDR3 region has 16 residues. Germline assignment: CDR1 LNHDA and CDR2 SQIVND (reference sequence). V was clipped by 7 bases and J by 2 bases, with 20 bases between them. The CDR3 DNA follows: TGTGCCAGTACCATGGACGGGTGGAGTGTCAACTATGGCTACACCTTC. It translates to CASTMDGWSVNYGYTF.

The rearrangement links TRBV5-8 to TRBJ2-7; D is possibly TRBD2 (5 bases). Trimming pared 3 bases from V and 4 bases from J, leaving 17 bases between. The CDR3 is made up of 15 amino acids. The germline V gene encodes CDR1 SGHTS and CDR2 YDEGEE. The CDR3 loop is CASSSRPATGYEQYF. CDR3 nucleotides: TGTGCCAGCAGCTCGAGACCAGCTACGGGGTACGAGCAGTACTTC.

The chain carries TRBV5-8 and TRBJ1-2, with D perhaps matching TRBD1 (6 bases). CDR3 length equals 13 residues. The V gene lost 1 base and the J gene lost 3 bases, with 7 bases spanning the gap. CDR1 is SGHTS, CDR2 YDEGEE, per germline. CDR3 in amino acids: CASSLQGHYGYTF. As DNA, the CDR3 is TGTGCCAGCAGCTTGCAGGGGCACTATGGCTACACCTTC.

V is TRBV3-1 (or the pseudogene TRBV3-2) and J is TRBJ1-1; D may be TRBD1 (5 bases). Trimming took off 5 bases at V and 1 base at J, with 17 bases between the two ends. Germline V CDR1 and CDR2: LGHDT, YNNKEL (reference sequence). This CDR3 is 16 amino acids long. CDR3 sequence (DNA): TGTGCCAGCAGCGGGGGAGTTCAGGTTTCGAACACTGAAGCTTTCTTT. Its translation is CASSGGVQVSNTEAFF.

The chain links TRBV18 to TRBJ2-1; a possible D gene is TRBD1 (6 bases). CDR3 length: 13 amino acids. The V end was cut by 6 bases, the J end by 5 bases, with 11 bases between. Germline CDR1 and CDR2: KGHSH and LQKENI. This CDR3 is CASSLGQNNEQFF. CDR3 DNA: TGTGCCAGCTCCCTAGGACAGAACAATGAGCAGTTCTTC. Using reference TRBV18 and TRBJ2-1 for the parts outside the CDR3, the full variable domain is NAGVMQNPRHLVRRRGQEARLRCSPMKGHSHVYWYRQLPEEGLKFMVYLQKENIIDESGMPKERFSAEFPKEGPSILRIQQVVRGDSAAYFCASSLGQNNEQFFGPGTRLTVL.

The rearrangement links TRBV11-2 to TRBJ2-1; no clear D. Germline V gene data show CDR1 as SGHAT and CDR2 as FQNNGV. The V end lost 1 base, the J end lost 0 bases, and 7 bases lay between the germline ends. The CDR3 has 15 amino acids. The chain's CDR3 is CASSLGTGSYNEQFF. CDR3 nucleotides: TGTGCCAGCAGCTTAGGGACGGGCTCCTACAATGAGCAGTTCTTC.

This clone was observed a single time. The chain employs TRBV5-1 and TRBJ1-5; a weak D match, TRBD1 (5 bases). Trimming shortened V by 0 bases and J by 5 bases, and 12 bases separated the two germline ends. Germline CDR1 reads SGHRS; CDR2 reads YFSETQ. The CDR3 is 15 residues long. The CDR3 loop is CASSLVGDLHQPQHF. The DNA of the CDR3 is TGCGCCAGCAGCTTGGTTGGGGACCTCCATCAGCCCCAGCATTTT.

The CDR3 bases are TGTGCCAGCAGCTTAGACAGGGGAGCCTACGAGCAGTACTTC. Translating gives CASSLDRGAYEQYF. The chain carries TRBV7-8 and TRBJ2-7, with 7 bases aligning to TRBD1. V trimming: 1 base; J trimming: 2 bases; junction bases outside the gene matches: 2. Germline loops: CDR1 SGHVS, CDR2 FQNEAQ. The CDR3 totals 14 residues.

This clone was seen only a few times. The chain has TRBV5-1 and TRBJ1-6; TRBD1 is a possible D gene (5 bases). Trimming stripped 4 bases from V and 7 bases from J, with 15 bases between. Looked up from germline, CDR1 is SGHRS and CDR2 is YFSETQ. CDR3 length equals 15 residues. DNA for the CDR3: TGCGCCAGCAGCCCGACCGGGACGGTGAATTCACCCCTCCACTTT. Protein product: CASSPTGTVNSPLHF.

This clone was seen a single time. The chain combines TRBV7-8 with TRBJ2-1; 13 bases fit TRBD2. This CDR3 contains 16 residues. After removal of 3 bases from V and 9 bases from J, the junction contained 8 bases not matched to a gene. Germline assignment: CDR1 SGHVS and CDR2 FQNEAQ. The CDR3 protein is CASSFRGLAGYGEQFF. In DNA, the CDR3 is TGTGCCAGCAGCTTCAGGGGACTAGCGGGGTATGGTGAGCAGTTCTTC.

V usage is TRBV5-5 and J usage is TRBJ1-2, with TRBD1 matching over 8 bases. The V gene's germline CDR1 is SGHKS and CDR2 YYEKEE (reference sequence). V lost 0 bases to trimming and J lost 6 bases; unmatched junction nucleotides: 4. The CDR3 length is 14 residues. The DNA for the CDR3 is TGTGCCAGCAGCTTGGCGACAGGGGTTGATGGCTACACCTTC. Amino acid sequence: CASSLATGVDGYTF.

The CDR3 region has the DNA TGTGCCAGCACCCCCCTCCCCAATGAGCAGTTCTTC. It codes for CASTPLPNEQFF. The chain links TRBV6-5 to TRBJ2-1; no reliable D call. The CDR3 has 12 amino acids. Germline V lookup: CDR1 MNHEY, CDR2 SVGAGI. Trimming cost V 7 bases and J 6 bases, with 10 bases left between them.

The chain combines TRBV3-1 (or the pseudogene TRBV3-2) with TRBJ1-2; the D is unclear. V lost 0 bases, J lost 4 bases, and 9 bases lay in between. CDR3 size: 14 residues. Germline CDR1 reads LGHDT; CDR2 reads YNNKEL (reference sequence). CDR3 amino acids: CASSQEGRFYGYTF. CDR3 bases: TGTGCCAGCAGCCAAGAAGGCAGGTTCTATGGCTACACCTTC.

V usage is TRBV19 and J usage is TRBJ2-1, with 15 bases fitting TRBD2. Germline trimming cut 5 bases from V and 7 bases from J; bases unmatched to any gene: 3. The CDR3 totals 15 residues. Germline values: CDR1 LNHDA, CDR2 SQIVND (reference sequence). CDR3 residues: CASSRTSGGENEQFF. The CDR3 DNA is TGTGCCAGTAGTCGGACTAGCGGGGGGGAAAATGAGCAGTTCTTC.

V and J are TRBV19 and TRBJ1-6; 8 positions agree with TRBD1. The CDR3 sequence is 14 residues long. Germline V lookup: CDR1 LNHDA, CDR2 SQIVND (reference sequence). V was clipped by 5 bases and J by 10 bases; unmatched bases: 7. CDR3 in DNA: TGTGCCAGTAGTCTCGGACAGGGCGGCTCACCCCTCCACTTT. It translates to CASSLGQGGSPLHF.

The gene calls are TRBV7-9 and TRBJ2-5; perhaps D is TRBD1 or TRBD2 (5 bases each). Trimming shortened V by 1 base and J by 2 bases, and 8 bases separated the two germline ends. Germline V gene data show CDR1 as SEHNR and CDR2 as FQNEAQ (reference sequence). CDR3 length: 14 residues. In nucleotides, the CDR3 is TGTGCCAGCAGCTTAGGGGGGATTCAAGAGACCCAGTACTTC. Protein sequence: CASSLGGIQETQYF.

The chain is built from TRBV11-2 and TRBJ2-7, with 7 bases matching TRBD1. Trimming removed 5 bases from V and 0 bases from J; junction bases left unmatched: 7. The CDR3 has 15 residues. Germline CDR1 SGHAT, CDR2 FQNNGV. CDR3 coding DNA: TGTGCCAGCAGCGTGGACAGGCCCGTCTCCTACGAGCAGTACTTC. It is translated as CASSVDRPVSYEQYF.

V gene TRBV6-5 combines with J gene TRBJ1-3; possibly TRBD1 for D (6 bases). Between the trimmed V and J ends, which lost 5 bases and 8 bases, there was a span of 10 bases. This CDR3 spans 12 amino acids. Germline values: CDR1 MNHEY, CDR2 SVGAGI. The CDR3 coding sequence is TGTGCCAGCAGTAAGGACAGCGACACCATATATTTT. Its translation: CASSKDSDTIYF.

The chain employs TRBV5-6 and TRBJ1-2, with D uncertain. The CDR3 runs 13 residues. V lost 0 bases and J lost 4, with 7 bases in between. Germline lookup yields CDR1 SGHDT and CDR2 YYEEEE. CDR3 nucleotides: TGTGCCAGCAGCTTGGGCGGACCCTATGGCTACACCTTC. Translating it yields CASSLGGPYGYTF. Full variable domain (missing parts from reference TRBV5-6 and TRBJ1-2): DAGVTQSPTHLIKTRGQQVTLRCSPKSGHDTVSWYQQALGQGPQFIFQYYEEEERQRGNFPDRFSGHQFPNYSSELNVNALLLGDSALYLCASSLGGPYGYTFGSGTRLTVV.

The rearrangement links TRBV11-3 to TRBJ1-1, with D unresolved. V lost 5 bases to trimming and J lost 1 base, with 8 bases between them. The length of the CDR3 is 13 residues. Germline values: CDR1 SGHNT, CDR2 YENEEA. CDR3 nucleotide sequence: TGTGCCAGCAGCGGAGACGGGAACACTGAAGCTTTCTTT. As protein: CASSGDGNTEAFF.

The chain employs TRBV2 and TRBJ1-4; tentatively, D is TRBD1 (5 bases). The CDR3 has 13 amino acids. CDR1 is SNHLY and CDR2 is FYNNEI in the germline V gene. V gave up 7 bases and J gave up 3 bases, with 9 bases separating them. CDR3 loop: CASTWGANEKLFF. CDR3 nucleotides: TGTGCCAGCACCTGGGGGGCTAATGAAAAACTGTTTTTT.

The V call is TRBV6-5, the J call TRBJ1-6; TRBD1 matches 10 bases. This CDR3 spans 14 amino acids. Germline trimming cut 5 bases from V and 7 bases from J; bases unmatched to any gene: 2. Germline values: CDR1 MNHEY, CDR2 SVGAGI. DNA of the CDR3: TGTGCCAGCAGTCGGGACAGGGGAAATTCACCCCTCCACTTT. Protein product: CASSRDRGNSPLHF.